These T cell receptor beta chains were read from a single sample in a study of tumor and adjacent non-tumor tissue in lung cancer. TCRdb used MiXCR to reprocess the multiplex PCR reads, holding one entry per CDR3 protein. The data contain 130,000 or so distinct CDR3 sequences, 66% of them singletons. Input material: lung tumor tissue. Source of these receptors: a man aged 25-40 years with non-small cell lung cancer. Both conserved end residues are part of each CDR3. The D gene is left open where the match is weak. Size is omitted from some rows. Given values are once, few, many or a class for expanded clones.

clone size,J gene,V gene,D gene,CDR3 DNA,CDR3 protein
-,TRBJ1-2,TRBV6-2/TRBV6-3,-,TGTGCCAGCAGTTACCCAACTAAGACGCAGTTCAGAACCACTAACTATGGTTACACCTTC,CASSYPTKTQFRTTNYGYTF
-,TRBJ1-6,TRBV6-5,-,TGTGCCAGTAGTACCAATGGCAGGGGCGGTGATAATTCACCCCTCCACTTT,CASSTNGRGGDNSPLHF
-,TRBJ2-3,TRBV4-3,-,TGCGCCAGCAGCCAAGAATCTTCAGGGAGATCTAAGGGCACAGATACGCAGTTTTTT,CASSQESSGRSKGTDTQFF
-,TRBJ2-1,TRBV6-5,-,TGTGCCAGTAGTCCCGCAAGGCTAGCGTGGGCCCACAATGAGCAGTTCTTC,CASSPARLAWAHNEQFF
medium-sized,TRBJ2-7,TRBV12-3/TRBV12-4,TRBD2,TGTGCCAGCAGAAGACTAGCGGGGTCAGGGGAGCAGTACTTC,CASRRLAGSGEQYF
once,TRBJ2-1,TRBV5-1,-,TGTGCCAGCATGGAGGGGGGGACCTACAATGAGCAGTTCTTC,CASMEGGTYNEQFF
medium-sized,TRBJ2-1,TRBV11-2,-,TGTGCCAGCAGCTTAGATCTGGCTAATGAGCAGTTCTTC,CASSLDLANEQFF
-,TRBJ2-1,TRBV20-1,-,TGCAGTGCCAAGACTGTCAGCTCCTACAGTGAGCAATTCTTC,CSAKTVSSYSEQFF
many,TRBJ1-1,TRBV12-3/TRBV12-4,-,TGTGCCAGCAGTTTCACTGCAGGGGCGCATGACACTGAAGCTTTCTTT,CASSFTAGAHDTEAFF
many,TRBJ1-2,TRBV12-3/TRBV12-4,TRBD1,TGTGCCAGCAGTTTAAGTTCAGGGGGCGGCTACACCTTC,CASSLSSGGGYTF
-,TRBJ2-6,TRBV6-5,-,TGTGCCAGCAGTTGGAACCCAGTGTCTGGGGTCAATGTCCTGACTTTC,CASSWNPVSGVNVLTF
many,TRBJ1-2,TRBV4-3,-,TGCGCCAGCAGCCAAGGTGCGACACAGGGAGGTTATGGCTACACCTTC,CASSQGATQGGYGYTF
many,TRBJ1-5,TRBV4-2,-,TGTGCCAGCAGCCAAGATCTGGGGAAGCCCCAGCATTTT,CASSQDLGKPQHF
many,TRBJ1-4,TRBV6-6,TRBD1,TGTGCCAGCAGGCCGACAGGGGAGAGAGGTGAAAAACTGTTTTTT,CASRPTGERGEKLFF
-,TRBJ1-6,TRBV12-3/TRBV12-4,-,TGTGCCAGCAGAAAGCCGGGACCTAGTAATTCACCCCTCCACTTT,CASRKPGPSNSPLHF
many,TRBJ2-1,TRBV10-3,-,TGTGCCATCAGTGATATTTTAGGGACCAGCTCCTACAATGAGCAGTTCTTC,CAISDILGTSSYNEQFF
once,TRBJ2-1,TRBV20-1,TRBD2,TGCAGTGCAGTTAGCGGGGGGGCCTACAATGACCAGTTCTTC,CSAVSGGAYNDQFF
-,TRBJ1-1,TRBV11-1,-,TGTGTCAGCAGGTGGATAGCTGTGAACACTGAAGCTTTCTTT,CVSRWIAVNTEAFF
many,TRBJ2-1,TRBV13,TRBD1,TGTGCCAGCAGCATCGGACAGGACTCTTACAATGAGCAGTTCTTC,CASSIGQDSYNEQFF
-,TRBJ1-6,TRBV10-3,-,TGTGCCATCACCCCGGACATCTACTATAATTCACTCCCCCACTTT,CAITPDIYYNSLPHF
few,TRBJ2-7,TRBV7-8,TRBD2,TGTGCCAGCAGCTCTTTAGCGGGGGGGCTAGGTAAGCAGTACTTC,CASSSLAGGLGKQYF
-,TRBJ1-1,TRBV5-6,-,TGTGCCAGCTGCCGGCGGGGGACTGAAGCTTTCTTT,CASCRRGTEAFF
many,TRBJ1-2,TRBV12-3/TRBV12-4,-,TGTGCCAGCAGTGAGGAGGCCGGGCCTAACTATGGCTACACCTTC,CASSEEAGPNYGYTF
-,TRBJ2-3,TRBV7-2,-,TGTGCCACCAAACCTTATTCTAGCACAGATACGCAGTATTTT,CATKPYSSTDTQYF
many,TRBJ2-5,TRBV11-2,-,TGTGCCAGCAGCCCCGACCCGAGGGGGGAGACCCAGTACTTC,CASSPDPRGETQYF
-,TRBJ2-1,TRBV29-1,TRBD2,TGCAACGTTGAAGATGGCGGGGGATGGTATGAACAGTTCTTC,CNVEDGGGWYEQFF
-,TRBJ1-1,TRBV11-2,TRBD1,TGTGCCAGCAGCTTAAGGGGGCTGGACACTGAAGCTTTCTTC,CASSLRGLDTEAFF
-,TRBJ1-1,TRBV20-1,-,TGCAGTGCTAGACCCCTAATGTGGAACATTGAAGCTTCCTTT,CSARPLMWNIEASF
many,TRBJ2-2,TRBV20-1,TRBD1,TGCAGTGCACCGGGACAGGGTCTATCCGGGGAGCTGTTTTTT,CSAPGQGLSGELFF
-,TRBJ1-1,TRBV10-3,-,TGTGTCACCACCACGGGGGACACTGAAGCTTTCTTT,CVTTTGDTEAFF
-,TRBJ2-5,TRBV6-5,-,TGTGCCAGCAGGACCAACACGCCCCCCCAAGAGACCCAGTACTTC,CASRTNTPPQETQYF
-,TRBJ2-7,TRBV20-1,-,TGCAGTGATATTGACCGTAATAGGGAGCAGTACTTC,CSDIDRNREQYF
once,TRBJ2-5,TRBV5-4,-,TGTGCCAGGAGCTTGCCGGGGATCGTGGAGACCCAGTACTTC,CARSLPGIVETQYF
-,TRBJ2-5,TRBV5-1,-,TGCGCCAGCAGCACCGTGACAGAAGAGACCCAGTACTTC,CASSTVTEETQYF
-,TRBJ1-2,TRBV6-6,-,TGTGCCAGCACATGGACAGTCAACGACTGTGGCTACACCTTC,CASTWTVNDCGYTF
many,TRBJ1-1,TRBV12-3/TRBV12-4,-,TGTGCCAGCAGGACCTCGAAGGGGAACACTGAAGCTTTCTTT,CASRTSKGNTEAFF
few,TRBJ2-3,TRBV5-1,-,TGCGCCAGCAGCTTGTCGGCTAGCGGCACAGATACGCAGTATTTT,CASSLSASGTDTQYF
-,TRBJ2-5,TRBV11-3,TRBD1,TGTACCAGCAGCTTCGGACAGGGGCAGACTCAGTACTTC,CTSSFGQGQTQYF
medium-sized,TRBJ2-2,TRBV6-1,-,TGTGCCAGCAGTGGCATCGGGACTTACGGCCCTCGGCTGTTTTTT,CASSGIGTYGPRLFF
-,TRBJ2-5,TRBV20-1,-,TGCAATGCTGCTAGATCGTACCAAGAGACCCAGTACTTC,CNAARSYQETQYF
-,TRBJ2-7,TRBV29-1,-,TGCAGCGTTGAGGTTGGCGGTACGGGGCAGTACTTC,CSVEVGGTGQYF